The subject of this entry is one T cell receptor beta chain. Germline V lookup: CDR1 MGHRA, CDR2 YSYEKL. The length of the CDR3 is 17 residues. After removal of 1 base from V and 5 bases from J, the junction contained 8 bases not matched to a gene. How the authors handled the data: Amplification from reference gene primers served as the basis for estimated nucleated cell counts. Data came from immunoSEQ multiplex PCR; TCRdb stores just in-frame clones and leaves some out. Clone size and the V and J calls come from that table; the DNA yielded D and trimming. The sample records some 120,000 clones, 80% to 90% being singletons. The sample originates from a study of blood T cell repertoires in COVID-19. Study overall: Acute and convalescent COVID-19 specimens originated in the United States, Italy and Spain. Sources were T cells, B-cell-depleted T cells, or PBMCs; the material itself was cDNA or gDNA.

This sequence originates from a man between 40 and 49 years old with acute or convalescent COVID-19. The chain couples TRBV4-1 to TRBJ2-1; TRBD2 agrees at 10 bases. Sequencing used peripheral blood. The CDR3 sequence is CASSQAGGLADNNEQFF. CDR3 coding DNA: TGCGCCAGCAGCCAAGCCGGAGGACTAGCGGATAACAATGAGCAGTTCTTC.